Each of the 3 T cell receptor beta chains below was sequenced from the same sample in a study of shared T cell receptors in the human thymus. Sequencing was performed with immunoSEQ multiplex PCR; in TCRdb, only in-frame clones are kept and a portion is missing. The sample has roughly 660,000 clones; 88% are singletons. The data were also submitted as part of a second study, on human thymus T cells.

Sequencing was performed on thymocytes. Receptors originate from a boy under three years old with a congenital heart defect.

This clone has only a few counts. The V gene is TRBV4-2, the J gene TRBJ1-4; D possibly corresponds to TRBD1 (5 bases). Germline loops: CDR1 LGHNA, CDR2 YNFKEQ. The CDR3 runs to 13 residues. The V end was cut by 3 bases, the J end by 12 bases, with 14 bases between. Here the CDR3 reads CASSQTTGGELFF. The CDR3 coding sequence is TGTGCCAGCAGCCAGACCACTGGGGGGGAACTGTTTTTT.

The chain carries TRBV27 and TRBJ2-7, with D possibly being TRBD1 (6 bases). Germline values: CDR1 MNHEY, CDR2 SMNVEV (reference sequence). V was trimmed by 3 bases and J by 2 bases, leaving 14 bases between them. The CDR3 has 15 amino acids. The CDR3, as DNA: TGTGCCAGCAGTTTCCAACCCGGGACACCCTACGAGCAGTACTTC. Encoded protein: CASSFQPGTPYEQYF.

This chain uses TRBV21-1 with TRBJ2-1; the table's D gene call, TRBD2, was not cross checked with the DNA. TRBV21-1 is described as a pseudogene. The CDR3 is 15 amino acids. The CDR3: CASSKDLTSSNEQFF. The CDR3, as DNA: TGTGCCAGCAGCAAGGACCTGACTAGTAGCAATGAGCAGTTCTTC.